This TCR beta chain originates from a study of blood T cell repertoires in COVID-19 (dated by TCRdb to about 2020). Some background on the complete study: The collaborator samples originated in the United States, Italy and Spain and spanned the acute and convalescent phases of COVID-19. The samples were drawn from the first 160 participants of the ongoing ImmuneRACE study and from 1,254 subjects provided by 6 global collaborators. Nearly every sample came with metadata listing a de-identified subject ID, COVID-19 status, age in years and sex. Where available, HLA class I and class II types were obtained from metadata supplied by the sample provider rather than from assay-based typing. The prospective study material was composed of cDNA or gDNA derived from T cells, B-cell-depleted T cells, or PBMCs. The repertoires were released in a freely available public database intended as a resource for research on the immune response to SARS-CoV-2. Subjects who had been exposed to COVID-19, were actively infected with it, or had recovered from it provided the deeply sampled blood TCRbeta repertoires that made up the dataset.

General conclusions and limits of the study: Clinical and demographic metadata were provided uncurated, with the amount varying by source and participant.

Enrolling through a virtual design, the prospective study's participants ranged in age from roughly 18 to 95 years and lived across roughly 24 United States geographic areas. To assign participants to cohorts, the prospective study relied on clinical history that participants themselves reported in a screening survey and a study questionnaire. A participant counted as exposed if, within 2 weeks of entering the study, that participant had been in contact with someone who had a PCR-confirmed or clinician-diagnosed COVID-19 case. Mobile phlebotomists in the prospective study collected whole blood, serum and a nasopharyngeal or oropharyngeal swab from every participant. Prospective study participants could optionally give additional blood draws and questionnaires over a roughly 2-month period. Before DNA extraction, blood samples from the prospective study were shipped at room temperature or frozen.

TCRbeta CDR3 regions were amplified from genomic DNA using the immunoSEQ Assay, a bias-controlled multiplex PCR. The original pipeline was this. Nucleated cell counts per sample were estimated from amplification of reference gene primers within the assay. Sequence reads were collapsed and filtered to measure the absolute abundance of every unique TCRbeta CDR3 rearrangement. For each sample, productive Simpson clonality was calculated as the square root of Simpson's diversity index across productive rearrangements. TCRdb limited this immuneACCESS table to in-frame rearrangements with V and J called. A share of clones is missing; checked studies link under half to unresolved V genes, and the rest is unexplained. V and J calls and clone size are copied from that table; D and trimming were computed from the DNA. Across this sample there are about 250,000 clones, with around 83% seen only once. The ten largest clones represent 5% of the sample.

V is pared back by 5 bases and J by 7 bases, with 14 bases lying between the germline termini. CDR1 and CDR2 were assigned from the germline V gene as SGHAT and FQNNGV. Spanning cysteine to phenylalanine, the CDR3 consists of 13 amino acids. Just the 39-base CDR3 DNA is kept, in frame starting at base 1. For this clone: What this receptor recognizes is not known. No base quality information exists; no much larger clone differs at one position.

This clonotype originated in a man aged 40-50 years who had been exposed to COVID-19. The chain couples TRBV11-2 to TRBJ1-1; matching of 5 bases hints at TRBD1 as the D gene. The sample comprised PBMCs or T cells enriched from blood (not recorded which). The CDR3 protein sequence reads: CASSLNKGIEAFF. The nucleotide sequence reads TGTGCCAGCAGCCTCAATAAGGGGATTGAAGCTTTCTTT. This CDR3, with the reference TRBV11-2 and TRBJ1-1 proteins standing in past its ends, gives the full variable domain EAGVAQSPRYKIIEKRQSVAFWCNPISGHATLYWYQQILGQGPKLLIQFQNNGVVDDSQLPKDRFSAERLKGVDSTLKIQPAKLEDSAVYLCASSLNKGIEAFFGQGTRLTVV.